These T cell receptor beta chains were read from a single sample in a study of T cell responses to AZD1222 COVID-19 vaccine. This table comes from immunoSEQ multiplex PCR, and its TCRdb copy is limited to in-frame clones, with some not included. This repertoire shows about 200,000 clones, almost 90% found once; its top ten account for approximately 8%. The sequencing used peripheral blood, collected on day 0 of AZD1222 vaccination. Every receptor here comes from an adult in good health. Both conserved end residues are part of each CDR3. Expanded clones are given a class, and other clones once, few, many or no size at all.

j_call	clone_size	v_call	cdr3_aa
TRBJ2-5	NA	TRBV28	CASSEDMGLRAQYF
TRBJ2-7	NA	TRBV24-1	CARGEDSYREQYF
TRBJ2-7	NA	TRBV13	CASSFGRVGEQYF
TRBJ1-1	NA	TRBV5-1	CASSYTGGYGNTEAFF
TRBJ1-1	NA	TRBV5-1	CASSLDTMTEAFF
TRBJ1-4	once	TRBV11-2	CASRRTGWGTELFF
TRBJ2-3	NA	TRBV27	CASSWTSADTQYF
TRBJ1-4	NA	TRBV5-1	CASSLGQPGEKLFF
TRBJ1-3	NA	TRBV6-1	CASSERGGRSGNTIYF
TRBJ1-1	NA	TRBV3-1/TRBV3-2	CASSQGRQVPEAFF
TRBJ1-1	NA	TRBV6-1	CASSEARYWGRNTEAFF